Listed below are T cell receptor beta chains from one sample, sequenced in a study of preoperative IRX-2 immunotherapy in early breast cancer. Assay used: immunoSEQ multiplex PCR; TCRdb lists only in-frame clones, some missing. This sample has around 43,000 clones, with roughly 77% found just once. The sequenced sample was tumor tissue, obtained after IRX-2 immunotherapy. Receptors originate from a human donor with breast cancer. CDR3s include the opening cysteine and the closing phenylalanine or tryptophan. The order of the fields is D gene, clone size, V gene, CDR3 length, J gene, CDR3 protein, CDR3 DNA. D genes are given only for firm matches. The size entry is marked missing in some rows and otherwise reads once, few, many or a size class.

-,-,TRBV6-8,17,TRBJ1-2,CASSVVVGTTLNYGYTF,TGTGCCAGCAGTGTTGTCGTTGGCACTACCCTTAACTATGGCTACACCTTC
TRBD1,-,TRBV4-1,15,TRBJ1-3,CASSPEGAGGNTIYF,TGCGCCAGCAGCCCGGAGGGGGCTGGTGGAAACACCATATATTTT
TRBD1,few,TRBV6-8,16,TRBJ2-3,CASSTNDRGRGDTQYF,TGTGCCAGCAGTACCAATGACAGGGGGCGGGGAGATACGCAGTATTTT
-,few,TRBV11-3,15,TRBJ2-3,CASTRRTGSTDTQYF,TGTGCCAGCACCCGAAGGACGGGGAGCACAGATACGCAGTATTTT
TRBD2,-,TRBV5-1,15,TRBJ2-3,CASSLTGGSTDTQYF,TGCGCCAGCAGCCTTACGGGGGGAAGCACAGATACGCAGTATTTT
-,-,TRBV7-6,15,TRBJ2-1,CASSLLGKHNNEQFF,TGTGCCAGCAGCTTACTCGGCAAACACAACAATGAGCAGTTCTTC
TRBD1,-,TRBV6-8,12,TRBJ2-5,CASSSQGLPVDF,TGTGCCAGCAGTTCACAGGGGCTCCCTGTGGACTTC
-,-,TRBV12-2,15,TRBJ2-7,CASRGGLAPYYEQYF,TGTGCAAGTCGTGGAGGACTAGCGCCTTACTACGAGCAGTACTTC
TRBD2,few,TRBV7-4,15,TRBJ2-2,CASRYTGGNTGELFF,TGTGCCAGCAGGTACACGGGAGGAAACACCGGGGAGCTGTTTTTT
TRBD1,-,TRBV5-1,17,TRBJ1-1,CASRRTRDSAIPRQAFF,TGCGCCAGCAGGCGTACAAGGGACAGCGCAATCCCAAGACAAGCTTTCTTT
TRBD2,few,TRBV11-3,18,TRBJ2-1,CASSPAAGGPISYNEQFF,TGTGCCAGCAGCCCCGCAGCGGGGGGGCCAATCTCCTACAATGAGCAGTTCTTC
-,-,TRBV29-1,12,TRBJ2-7,CSVRPGVHEQYF,TGCAGCGTTCGGCCAGGGGTGCACGAGCAGTACTTC
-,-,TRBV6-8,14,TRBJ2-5,CASSRNGGPETQYF,TGTGCCAGCAGCCGAAACGGGGGGCCAGAGACCCAGTACTTC
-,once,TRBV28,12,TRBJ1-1,CASSSRYTEAFF,TGTGCCAGCAGTTCCCGCTACACTGAAGCTTTCTTT
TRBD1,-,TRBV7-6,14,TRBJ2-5,CASSSDRGGETQYF,TGTGCCAGCAGCTCGGACAGGGGAGGAGAGACCCAGTACTTC